This T cell receptor beta chain was identified during a study of blood T cell repertoires in COVID-19. Clinical histories supplied by participants themselves formed the basis of cohort assignment. Two negative PCRs, clearance, or symptom resolution had been documented for recovered Cohort 3 donors. The CDR3 runs to 16 residues. From germline, CDR1 is SNHLY and CDR2 FYNNEI. The V end lost 0 bases, the J end lost 0 bases, and 9 bases lay between the germline ends. Authors' processing steps: Amplification of reference gene primers provided the estimated nucleated cell counts. Clones were read by immunoSEQ multiplex PCR, and TCRdb kept only the in-frame ones, dropping some. V, J and clone size reflect that table, while D and trimming were determined from the DNA. The sample consists of approximately 490,000 clones, 75% to 90% of them appearing once.

The clonotype comes from a woman aged 60-75 years who had recovered from COVID-19. This rearrangement joins TRBV2 to TRBJ2-1; D is uncertain. Source material: PBMCs or T cells enriched from blood (not recorded which). This CDR3 is CASSEALVYSYNEQFF. The CDR3 DNA reads as TGTGCCAGCAGTGAAGCGCTTGTCTACTCCTACAATGAGCAGTTCTTC.